The entry below gives a single T cell receptor beta chain sequence along with its context. Its antigen is as yet unknown. The data were taken from a study of T cell responses to AZD1222 COVID-19 vaccine. Study information: Some second doses came at about 4 weeks and others at about 12 weeks; these were pooled. Study-wide results and caveats: Nearly half of spike-specific TCRs reportedly target unmutated variant regions. Sampled repertoires all dated from after the peak T cell response. After two AZD1222 doses, spike-specific TCR breadth and depth rose versus day 0.

Assay: immunoSEQ multiplex PCR; the TCRdb copy retains only in-frame clones and omits some. The table has about 140,000 clones, over 75% seen once; the top ten hold about 4.8%. This CDR3 contains 16 residues. The ends lost 6 bases at V and 4 bases at J; junction bases unmatched: 8. Germline V gives CDR1 MDHEN, CDR2 SYDVKM. Sequencing was performed on peripheral blood, taken on day 0 of AZD1222 vaccination. The chain recombines TRBV28 with TRBJ2-2, with 10 positions matching TRBD1. The receptor was isolated from an adult in good health. In DNA, the CDR3 is TGTGCCAGCAGACGACAGGGGGCGCTGGCCACCGGGGAGCTGTTTTTT. It specifies CASRRQGALATGELFF. The entire variable domain, with the rest obtained from reference TRBV28 and TRBJ2-2, is as follows: DVKVTQSSRYLVKRTGEKVFLECVQDMDHENMFWYRQDPGLGLRLIYFSYDVKMKEKGDIPEGYSVSREKKERFSLILESASTNQTSMYLCASRRQGALATGELFFGEGSRLTVL.